This is a list of T cell receptor beta chains from one sample in a study of Graves' ophthalmopathy and Graves' hyperthyroidism. Each CDR3 protein gets one entry after TCRdb re-called the multiplex PCR reads with MiXCR. Of around 670,000 distinct CDR3 sequences detected, around 40% appear once; the ten largest clones hold approximately 43%. The sample was peripheral blood. All receptors derive from an adult man with Graves' ophthalmopathy. CDR3s include the opening cysteine and the closing phenylalanine or tryptophan. Fields, in order: V gene, CDR3 length, CDR3 protein.

TRBV12-5 | 15 | CASGSAGGQSYEQYF
TRBV15 | 14 | CATSTRDREYEQYF
TRBV20-1 | 16 | CSAMTSGGTTKETQYF
TRBV29-1 | 12 | CSVVTGGYGYTF
TRBV9 | 13 | CASSVGLAGGQFF
TRBV9 | 14 | CASSADRVPPEAFF
TRBV29-1 | 12 | CSVGGAAGELFF
TRBV5-5 | 15 | CASSVGRKLNTEAFF
TRBV9 | 17 | CASSVESASPRTEGYTF
TRBV11-2 | 15 | CASSSRDRRIHEQYF
TRBV20-1 | 12 | CSASRPDQPQHF
TRBV20-1 | 12 | CSAQGGAYGYTF
TRBV29-1 | 13 | CSAEGTGKGGYTF
TRBV9 | 16 | CASSVGQNMRNTEAFF
TRBV4-3 | 13 | CASSLEQTGELFF
TRBV20-1 | 11 | CSGLISYEQYF
TRBV11-2 | 15 | CASSPLAGLSTEQYF
TRBV11-2 | 17 | CASSLESVHTSPVGYTF
TRBV24-1 | 14 | CASSSNRMNQPQHF
TRBV9 | 12 | CASRGGLGGYTF